The 11 T cell receptor beta chains below all came from one sample that was sequenced in a study of CD8 T cells in Susac syndrome. The authors reverse transcribed roughly 0.5 to 1 ug RNA with random hexamers. TCRdb itself ran the immunoSEQ multiplex PCR reads through MiXCR, one entry per CDR3 protein. Of over 95,000 distinct CDR3 sequences listed, just under 95% are singletons. Sequenced material: CD8+ T cells from PBMCs. The receptors stem from a human donor in good health.

This clonotype was seen once. The CDR3 protein is CASSLGGMDGYTF. CDR3 DNA: TGCGCCAGCAGCTTGGGGGGTATGGATGGCTACACCTTC. V gene TRBV5-1 combines with J gene TRBJ1-2; D unclear. CDR3 length: 13 residues. Trimming left V 0 bases short and J 6 bases short, with 9 bases between. Looked up from germline, CDR1 is SGHRS and CDR2 is YFSETQ.

V is TRBV11-2 and J is TRBJ2-7, with D possibly TRBD1 on 6 matching bases. Germline CDR1 SGHAT, CDR2 FQNNGV. This CDR3 region has 16 residues. The germline V and J ends were trimmed by 4 bases and 1 base, with 17 bases remaining between them. CDR3 in amino acids: CASSSQGIPSSYEQYF. The DNA of the CDR3 is TGTGCCAGCAGCTCACAGGGAATCCCTTCATCCTACGAGCAGTACTTC.

CDR3: CSVAGTSGSDTQYF. In nucleotides, the CDR3 is TGCAGCGTGGCCGGGACTAGCGGGTCAGATACGCAGTATTTT. V usage is TRBV29-1 and J usage is TRBJ2-3; TRBD2 agrees at 12 bases. The CDR3 consists of 14 residues. The germline CDR1 and CDR2 sequences are SQVTM and ANQGSEA. Unmatched junction bases numbered 5, after V lost 6 bases and J lost 4 bases.

The gene calls are TRBV20-1 and TRBJ2-5; 7 bases line up with TRBD2. Germline CDR1 reads DFQATT; CDR2 reads SNEGSKA (reference sequence). The CDR3 length is 16 residues. With V trimmed by 4 bases and J by 1 base, 12 bases remained unmatched. This CDR3 is CSAKRGSSGAQETQYF. CDR3 coding DNA: TGCAGTGCTAAGCGGGGATCCAGCGGGGCCCAAGAGACCCAGTACTTC.

V and J are TRBV28 and TRBJ2-3, with D possibly matching TRBD2 (5 bases). This CDR3 contains 16 residues. V was pared by 3 bases and J by 0 bases, with 13 bases between. Germline CDR1 and CDR2: MDHEN and SYDVKM. CDR3: CASSLVEVTSTDTQYF. The CDR3 nucleotides are TGTGCCAGCAGTTTGGTGGAGGTCACTAGCACAGATACGCAGTATTTT.

This clonotype was observed once. In DNA form, the CDR3 reads TGTGCCAGCAGCTTGTCATTAATCCCCTCCTACGAGCAGTACTTC. Amino acids: CASSLSLIPSYEQYF. This chain uses TRBV7-2 with TRBJ2-7; D unclear. The germline CDR1 and CDR2 sequences are SGHTA and FQGNSA. CDR3 size: 15 residues. V was clipped by 3 bases and J by 0 bases, with 12 bases between them.

This clonotype was seen only once. The rearrangement links TRBV5-1 to TRBJ2-6; TRBD1 aligns across 12 bases. CDR3 size: 16 residues. J lost 0 bases, V lost 5 bases, and 0 bases had no gene match. CDR1 and CDR2 (germline): SGHRS, YFSETQ. CDR3 in amino acids: CASRGQGASGANVLTF. DNA for the CDR3: TGCGCCAGCAGGGGACAGGGGGCCTCTGGGGCCAACGTCCTGACTTTC.

Notes on this clonotype: Sequence at one end of the junction differs from germline and may be a read error. This chain joins TRBV5-1 and TRBJ1-1; D unclear. Germline V gene sequence: CDR1 SGHRS, CDR2 YFSETQ. This CDR3 contains 15 residues. In DNA, the CDR3 is TGCGTCAGCAGCGAACGACAAGGAATGAACACTGAAGCTTTCTTT. Translation: CVSSERQGMNTEAFF.

The chain has TRBV7-2 and TRBJ2-3; D gene uncertain. Per germline, CDR1 SGHTA and CDR2 FQGNSA. The CDR3 contains 16 residues. V gave up 3 bases and J gave up 0 bases, with 13 bases separating them. The CDR3 nucleotides are TGTGCCAGCAGCTTGCGGTCGGTTCCTAGCACAGATACGCAGTATTTT. Protein: CASSLRSVPSTDTQYF.

The V gene is TRBV18, the J gene TRBJ1-1; D remains ambiguous. The germline V and J ends were trimmed by 6 bases and 3 bases, with 11 bases remaining between them. CDR1 is KGHSH, CDR2 LQKENI, per germline. This CDR3 contains 13 residues. CDR3 DNA sequence: TGTGCCAGCTCCGAGGGTAGGGACACTGAAGCTTTCTTT. It encodes CASSEGRDTEAFF. Looking up the rest from reference TRBV18 and TRBJ1-1 gives the full variable domain: NAGVMQNPRHLVRRRGQEARLRCSPMKGHSHVYWYRQLPEEGLKFMVYLQKENIIDESGMPKERFSAEFPKEGPSILRIQQVVRGDSAAYFCASSEGRDTEAFFGQGTRLTVV.

The chain recombines TRBV18 with TRBJ2-2, with D unclear. V shed 0 bases and J shed 2 bases, with 7 bases lying between them. Germline CDR1 reads KGHSH; CDR2 reads LQKENI. The length of the CDR3 is 15 residues. As DNA, the CDR3 is TGTGCCAGCTCACCACCGTCACAAAACACCGGGGAGCTGTTTTTT. It is translated as CASSPPSQNTGELFF.